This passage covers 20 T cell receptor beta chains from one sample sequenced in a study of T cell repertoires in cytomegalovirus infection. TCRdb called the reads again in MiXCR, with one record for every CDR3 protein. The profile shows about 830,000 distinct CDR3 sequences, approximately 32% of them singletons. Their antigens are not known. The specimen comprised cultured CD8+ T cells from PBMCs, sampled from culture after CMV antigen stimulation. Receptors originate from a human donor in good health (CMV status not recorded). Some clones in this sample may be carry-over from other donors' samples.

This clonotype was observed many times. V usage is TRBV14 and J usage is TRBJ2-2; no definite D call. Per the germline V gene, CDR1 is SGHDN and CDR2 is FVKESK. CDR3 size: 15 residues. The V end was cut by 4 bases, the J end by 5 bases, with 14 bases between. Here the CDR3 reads CASSPHRLLTGELFF. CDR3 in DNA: TGTGCCAGCAGCCCCCACCGCCTTCTGACCGGGGAGCTGTTTTTT.

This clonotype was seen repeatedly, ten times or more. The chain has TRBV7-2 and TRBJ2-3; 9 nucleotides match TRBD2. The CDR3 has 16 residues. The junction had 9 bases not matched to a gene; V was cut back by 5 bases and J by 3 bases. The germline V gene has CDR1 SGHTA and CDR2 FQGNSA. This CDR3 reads CASSLRGGALTDTQYF. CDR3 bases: TGTGCCAGCAGCCTTCGCGGGGGGGCCTTGACAGATACGCAGTATTTT.

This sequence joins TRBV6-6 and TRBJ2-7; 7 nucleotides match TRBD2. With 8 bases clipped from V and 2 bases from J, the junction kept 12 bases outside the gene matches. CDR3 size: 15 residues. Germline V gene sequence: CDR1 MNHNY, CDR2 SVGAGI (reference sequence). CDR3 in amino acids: CASAQEGGLTYEQYF. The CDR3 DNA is TGTGCCAGCGCACAGGAGGGAGGGCTCACCTACGAGCAGTACTTC.

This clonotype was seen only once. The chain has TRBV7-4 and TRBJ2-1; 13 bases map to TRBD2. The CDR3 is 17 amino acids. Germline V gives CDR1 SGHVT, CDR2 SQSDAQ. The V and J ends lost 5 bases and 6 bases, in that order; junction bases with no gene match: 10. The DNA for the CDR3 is TGTGCCAGCAGCCCAGGACTAGCGGGGGACCAGCTCAATGAGCAGTTCTTC. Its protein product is CASSPGLAGDQLNEQFF.

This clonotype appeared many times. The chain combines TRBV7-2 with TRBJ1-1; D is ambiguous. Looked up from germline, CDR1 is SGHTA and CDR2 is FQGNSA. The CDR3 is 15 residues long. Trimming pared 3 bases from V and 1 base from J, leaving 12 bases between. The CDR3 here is CASSFYIGTNTEAFF. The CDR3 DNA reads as TGTGCCAGCAGCTTTTACATCGGAACGAACACTGAAGCTTTCTTT.

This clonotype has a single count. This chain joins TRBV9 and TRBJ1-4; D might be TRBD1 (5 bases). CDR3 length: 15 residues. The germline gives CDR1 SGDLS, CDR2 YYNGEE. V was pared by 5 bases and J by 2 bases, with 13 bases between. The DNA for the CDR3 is TGTGCCAGCAGTCCCTTTTGGGGCACTAATGAAAAACTGTTTTTT. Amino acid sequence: CASSPFWGTNEKLFF. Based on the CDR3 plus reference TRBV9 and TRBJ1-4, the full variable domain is DSGVTQTPKHLITATGQRVTLRCSPRSGDLSVYWYQQSLDQGLQFLIQYYNGEERAKGNILERFSAQQFPDLHSELNLSSLELGDSALYFCASSPFWGTNEKLFFGSGTQLSVL.

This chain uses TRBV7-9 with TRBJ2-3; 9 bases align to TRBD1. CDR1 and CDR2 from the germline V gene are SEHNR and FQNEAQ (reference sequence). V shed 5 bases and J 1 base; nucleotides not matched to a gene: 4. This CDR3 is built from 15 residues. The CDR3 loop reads CASSDRDRGTDTQYF. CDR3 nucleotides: TGTGCCAGCAGCGACCGGGACAGGGGCACAGATACGCAGTATTTT. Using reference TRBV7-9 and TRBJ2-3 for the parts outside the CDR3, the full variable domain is DTGVSQNPRHKITKRGQNVTFRCDPISEHNRLYWYRQTLGQGPEFLTYFQNEAQLEKSRLLSDRFSAERPKGSFSTLEIQRTEQGDSAMYLCASSDRDRGTDTQYFGPGTRLTVL.

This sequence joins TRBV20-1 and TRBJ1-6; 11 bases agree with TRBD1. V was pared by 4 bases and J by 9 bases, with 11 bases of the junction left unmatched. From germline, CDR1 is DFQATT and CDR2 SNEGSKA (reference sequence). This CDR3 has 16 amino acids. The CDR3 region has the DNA TGCAGTGCTAAGGACAGGGGGCGCGAGGCAAGTTCACCCCTCCACTTT. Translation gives CSAKDRGREASSPLHF.

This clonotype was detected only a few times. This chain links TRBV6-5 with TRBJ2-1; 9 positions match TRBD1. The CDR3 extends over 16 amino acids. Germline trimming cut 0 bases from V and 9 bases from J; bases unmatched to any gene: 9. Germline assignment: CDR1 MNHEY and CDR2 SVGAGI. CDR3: CASSYSGTGTFGEQFF. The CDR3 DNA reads TGTGCCAGCAGTTACTCCGGGACAGGGACCTTCGGTGAGCAGTTCTTC.

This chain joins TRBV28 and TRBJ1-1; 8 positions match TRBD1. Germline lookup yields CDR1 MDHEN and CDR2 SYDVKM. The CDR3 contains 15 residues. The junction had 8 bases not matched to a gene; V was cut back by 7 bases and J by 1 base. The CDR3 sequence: CASITSGQGNTEAFF. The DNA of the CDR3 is TGTGCCAGCATTACCTCCGGACAGGGGAACACTGAAGCTTTCTTT.

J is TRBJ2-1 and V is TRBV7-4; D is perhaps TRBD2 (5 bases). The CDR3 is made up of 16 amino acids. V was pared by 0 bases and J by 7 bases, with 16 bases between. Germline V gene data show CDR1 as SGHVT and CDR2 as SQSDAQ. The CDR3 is CASSLALRQRANEQFF. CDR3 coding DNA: TGTGCCAGCAGCTTAGCGTTGAGGCAGAGGGCGAATGAGCAGTTCTTC.

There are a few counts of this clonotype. The CDR3 nucleotides are TGTGCCACCGAACCGACTTTGGAAGATACGCAGTATTTT. Its translation is CATEPTLEDTQYF. The J gene is TRBJ2-3, the V gene TRBV19, with unresolved D. Germline CDR1 is LNHDA and CDR2 is SQIVND (reference sequence). The CDR3 runs 13 residues. V was trimmed by 10 bases and J by 5 bases, leaving 16 bases between them.

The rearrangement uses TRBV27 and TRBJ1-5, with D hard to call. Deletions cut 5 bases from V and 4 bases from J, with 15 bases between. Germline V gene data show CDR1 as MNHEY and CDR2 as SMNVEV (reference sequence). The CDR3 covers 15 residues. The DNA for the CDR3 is TGTGCCAGCAGTCCCCGGGCCCTAGGGAATCAGCCCCAGCATTTT. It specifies CASSPRALGNQPQHF.

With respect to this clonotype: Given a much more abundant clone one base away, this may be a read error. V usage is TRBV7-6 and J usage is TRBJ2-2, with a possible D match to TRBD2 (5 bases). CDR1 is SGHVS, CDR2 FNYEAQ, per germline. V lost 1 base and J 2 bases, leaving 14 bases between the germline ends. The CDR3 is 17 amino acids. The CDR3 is CASSLVSTEGNTGELFF. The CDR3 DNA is TGTGCCAGCAGCTTAGTCTCCACAGAGGGCAACACCGGGGAGCTGTTTTTT.

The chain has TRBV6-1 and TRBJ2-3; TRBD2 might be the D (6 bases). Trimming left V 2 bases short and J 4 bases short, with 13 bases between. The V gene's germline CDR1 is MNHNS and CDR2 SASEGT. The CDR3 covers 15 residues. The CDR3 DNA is TGTGCCAGCAGTGAATTTCTGGGGGAGGCAGATACGCAGTATTTT. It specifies CASSEFLGEADTQYF.

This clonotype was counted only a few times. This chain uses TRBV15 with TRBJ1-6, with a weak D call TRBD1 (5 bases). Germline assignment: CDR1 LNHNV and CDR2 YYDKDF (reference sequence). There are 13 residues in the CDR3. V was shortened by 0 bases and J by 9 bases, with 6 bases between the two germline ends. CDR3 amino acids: CATSRDRASPLHF. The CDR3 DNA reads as TGTGCCACCAGCAGAGACAGGGCTTCACCCCTCCACTTT.

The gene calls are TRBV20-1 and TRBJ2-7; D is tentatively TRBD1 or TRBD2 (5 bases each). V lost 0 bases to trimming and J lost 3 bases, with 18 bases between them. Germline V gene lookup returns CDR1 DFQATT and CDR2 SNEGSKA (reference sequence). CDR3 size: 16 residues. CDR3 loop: CSARDRDAGTFYEQYF. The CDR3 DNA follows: TGCAGTGCTAGAGATAGGGACGCAGGGACCTTCTACGAGCAGTACTTC.

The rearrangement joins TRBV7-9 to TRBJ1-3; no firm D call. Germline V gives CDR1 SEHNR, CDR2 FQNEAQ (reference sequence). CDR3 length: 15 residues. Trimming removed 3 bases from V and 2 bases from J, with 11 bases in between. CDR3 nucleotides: TGTGCCAGCAGCTTCCCCCTGAACCCTGGAAACACCATATATTTT. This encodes CASSFPLNPGNTIYF.

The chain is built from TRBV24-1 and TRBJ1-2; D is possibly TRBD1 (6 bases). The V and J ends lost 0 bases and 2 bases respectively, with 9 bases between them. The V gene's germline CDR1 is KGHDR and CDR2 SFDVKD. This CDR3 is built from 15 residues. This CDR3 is CATSDLHRVNYGYTF. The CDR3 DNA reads TGTGCCACCAGTGATTTGCACAGGGTAAACTATGGCTACACCTTC.

CDR3 bases: TGTGCCAGCAGCGTCCCCGGAGATCGGGGCTACACCTTC. Its translation: CASSVPGDRGYTF. The rearrangement joins TRBV9 to TRBJ1-2; D gene uncertain. CDR1 and CDR2 from the germline V gene are SGDLS and YYNGEE. Between the trimmed V and J ends, which lost 2 bases and 8 bases, there was a span of 13 bases. CDR3 length equals 13 residues.